The entry below gives a single TCR beta chain sequence along with its context. Antigen unknown. V gave up 7 bases and J gave up 4 bases; unmatched junction bases: 7. CDR3 length equals 13 residues. 5'RACE primed at constant segments yielded TCR alpha and TCR beta cDNA libraries bearing sample barcodes and UMIs. TCRdb itself ran the 5' RACE reads through MiXCR, one entry per CDR3 protein. The repertoire holds roughly 150,000 distinct CDR3 sequences, with about 23% as singletons. The sample is drawn from a study of T-cell memory formation after mild COVID-19. Study-wide context: TCR clustering was largely donor specific. The study, taken as a whole, reports: The pre-infection memory compartment contained some responding clones, suggesting cross-reactive memory joined. Clones contracting across day 15 to 85 had a balanced CD4/CD8 profile; later expanding clones leaned CD4+.

The sequenced sample consisted of PBMCs or a T cell subset sorted from them (not recorded which). The chain uses TRBV12-3 or TRBV12-4 and TRBJ2-7; 7 positions match TRBD1. The clonotype comes from an adult woman who had mild COVID-19 (a few samples of this study predate the infection). Cell type and time point are not known. The CDR3 here is CASTLSTGYEQYF. The CDR3 coding sequence is TGTGCCAGCACACTCTCGACAGGGTACGAGCAGTACTTC.